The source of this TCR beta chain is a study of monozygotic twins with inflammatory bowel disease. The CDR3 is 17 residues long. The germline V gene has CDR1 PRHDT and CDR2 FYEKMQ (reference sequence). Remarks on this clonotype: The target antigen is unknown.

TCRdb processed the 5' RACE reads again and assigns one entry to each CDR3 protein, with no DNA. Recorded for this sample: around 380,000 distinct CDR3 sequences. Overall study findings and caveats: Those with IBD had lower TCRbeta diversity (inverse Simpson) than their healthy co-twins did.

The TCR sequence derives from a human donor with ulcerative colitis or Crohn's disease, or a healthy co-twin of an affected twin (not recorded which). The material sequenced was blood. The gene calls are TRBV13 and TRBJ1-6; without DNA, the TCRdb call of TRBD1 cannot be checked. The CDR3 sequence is CASSSNTRRDTNSPLHF.